This T cell receptor beta chain was recovered during a study of tumor-infiltrating lymphocytes in primary liver carcinoma. Study background: Each of the growths was stage T1-T3 N0M0, extending roughly 4 to 10 cm across. Overall study findings and caveats: Bulk samples went unsorted, so CD4+ and CD8+ repertoires were not compared.

With a constant-region primer, TCR beta cDNA was made from 450 to 500 ng of total RNA. Libraries of TCR beta came from three nested multiplex PCR rounds with slightly modified ARM-PCR. In the first two PCR rounds, TRBV1-TRBV30 forward primers were paired with a C-beta reverse primer, and each round lasted 10 cycles. One entry per CDR3 protein, called by TCRdb with MiXCR from the multiplex PCR reads. The table lists some 200,000 distinct CDR3 sequences, less than 70% of them singletons. Germline DNA was also extracted, while the blood RNA originated from unsorted whole blood. Surgery was preceded by the collection of four milliliters of peripheral blood. The V and J ends lost 5 bases and 3 bases respectively, with 14 bases between them. CDR3 length: 14 residues. Germline CDR1 MNHEY, CDR2 SVGAGI. This clonotype was seen more than once but under ten times. Its antigen is still unknown.

This TCR was recovered from a woman aged 55-70 years with primary liver carcinoma and hepatitis B virus infection. V is TRBV6-5 and J is TRBJ2-7; either TRBD1 or TRBD2 may fit D (5 bases each). Material for sequencing was peripheral blood. The CDR3 reads CASSRYGGNYEQYF. The DNA for the CDR3 is TGTGCCAGCAGTCGATATGGGGGAAACTACGAGCAGTACTTC.